The 17 T cell receptor beta chains below come from one sample, sequenced in a study of T cell repertoires in cytomegalovirus infection. A single record per CDR3 protein comes from TCRdb applying MiXCR to the reads. The sample lists about 480,000 distinct CDR3 sequences, 33% occurring once. Their cognate antigens are unknown. The starting material was cultured PBMCs, obtained from culture after CMV antigen stimulation. These receptor sequences come from a human donor in good health (CMV status not recorded). Some clones in this sample may be carry-over from other donors' samples.

In its sample, this clonotype was seen a few times. This chain joins TRBV7-8 and TRBJ1-2; 7 bases fit TRBD1. The germline gives CDR1 SGHVS, CDR2 FQNEAQ. The CDR3 is made up of 17 amino acids. V dropped 1 base and J dropped 0; count of bases not matched to a gene: 8. The DNA of the CDR3 is TGTGCCAGCAGCTTAGATCCGACAGGGCGGACTAACTATGGCTACACCTTC. This encodes CASSLDPTGRTNYGYTF.

In this sample, this clonotype turned up many times. The chain uses TRBV7-2 and TRBJ1-1; weak D call: TRBD1 (5 bases). V was trimmed by 6 bases and J by 1 base, leaving 27 bases between them. Germline V gene sequence: CDR1 SGHTA, CDR2 FQGNSA. The CDR3 sequence is 19 residues long. CDR3 sequence (DNA): TGTGCCAGCAGACCCAGGGTAAAGGGGACCTCCCTTAAGAACACTGAAGCTTTCTTT. Translation: CASRPRVKGTSLKNTEAFF.

This clonotype was seen a handful of times. The V gene is TRBV7-2, the J gene TRBJ2-1; TRBD2 matches 11 bases. Germline V gene lookup returns CDR1 SGHTA and CDR2 FQGNSA. The ends lost 5 bases at V and 7 bases at J; junction bases unmatched: 7. This CDR3 spans 15 amino acids. The CDR3 spells CASSQTSGSRNEQFF. The CDR3, as DNA: TGTGCCAGCAGCCAAACTAGCGGGAGCCGGAATGAGCAGTTCTTC.

This clonotype was found a few times. This chain connects TRBV30 to TRBJ1-2; 7 nucleotides match TRBD1. Unmatched junction bases numbered 5, after V lost 6 bases and J lost 4 bases. This CDR3 has 12 residues. Per the germline V gene, CDR1 is GTSNPN and CDR2 is SVGIG (reference sequence). CDR3 sequence reads: CACTGELYGYTF. CDR3 in DNA: TGTGCCTGTACAGGGGAACTCTATGGCTACACCTTC.

This chain links TRBV27 with TRBJ2-7; TRBD2 matches 11 bases. Trimming took 4 bases from V and 0 from J; bases not matched to a gene: 26. Germline CDR1 and CDR2: MNHEY and SMNVEV (reference sequence). The CDR3 covers 23 residues. Here the CDR3 DNA reads TGTGCCAGCAGTTCCCCAGGACGGCAAACTGCGCTAGCGGGAGGACGGACCTCCTACGAGCAGTACGTC. It yields the protein CASSSPGRQTALAGGRTSYEQYV.

The rearrangement links TRBV12-5 to TRBJ2-1, with no clear D. This CDR3 contains 13 residues. V gave up 5 bases and J gave up 2 bases, with 7 bases separating them. Germline assignment: CDR1 LGHNT and CDR2 FRNRAP. CDR3 sequence: CASGLTTYNEQFF. The CDR3 region has the DNA TGTGCTAGTGGTCTCACCACCTACAATGAGCAGTTCTTC.

J is TRBJ2-1 and V is TRBV7-2; 7 bases fit TRBD2. CDR3 length: 12 amino acids. V was clipped by 5 bases and J by 9 bases; unmatched bases: 4. Germline CDR1 is SGHTA and CDR2 is FQGNSA. The CDR3 DNA reads TGTGCCAGCAGCCCAGGACTAGGTGAGCAGTTCTTC. This gives the protein CASSPGLGEQFF. The full variable domain, completed using reference TRBV7-2 and TRBJ2-1, is GAGVSQSPSNKVTEKGKDVELRCDPISGHTALYWYRQSLGQGLEFLIYFQGNSAPDKSGLPSDRFSAERTGGSVSTLTIQRTQQEDSAVYLCASSPGLGEQFFGPGTRLTVL.

As regards this clonotype: A much bigger clone sits one base away, suggesting this may be a read error. The rearrangement links TRBV7-2 to TRBJ2-5; tentative D call: TRBD2 (6 bases). Looked up from germline, CDR1 is SGHTA and CDR2 is FQGNSA. The CDR3 spans 16 residues. The CDR3 here is CDSSGDPGGRQETQYF. In DNA, the CDR3 is TGTGACAGCAGCGGAGACCCCGGGGGTAGGCAAGAGACCCAGTACTTC.

As DNA, the CDR3 is TGTGCCAGCAGCCCAGGGACCGGCTCTGGAAACACCATATATTTT. Encoded protein: CASSPGTGSGNTIYF. This chain joins TRBV14 and TRBJ1-3, with D tentatively TRBD1 (5 bases). Germline V CDR1 and CDR2: SGHDN, FVKESK. V was shortened by 4 bases and J by 0 bases, with 10 bases between the two germline ends. There are 15 residues in the CDR3. Based on the CDR3 plus reference TRBV14 and TRBJ1-3, the full variable domain is EAGVTQFPSHSVIEKGQTVTLRCDPISGHDNLYWYRRVMGKEIKFLLHFVKESKQDESGMPNNRFLAERTGGTYSTLKVQPAELEDSGVYFCASSPGTGSGNTIYFGEGSWLTVV.

The table lists this clonotype with many counts. The chain carries TRBV6-1 and TRBJ2-5, with D perhaps assigned TRBD1 or TRBD2 (5 bases each). Trimming pared 5 bases from V and 2 bases from J, leaving 15 bases between. CDR3 size: 15 residues. Germline CDR1 and CDR2: MNHNS and SASEGT. The CDR3 nucleotides are TGTGCCAGCAGTCGAGTCCGGGACCCACAAGAGACCCAGTACTTC. This codes for CASSRVRDPQETQYF.

This clonotype was detected only a few times. The genes are TRBV7-2 and TRBJ2-7; the match to TRBD1 covers 8 bases. Germline assignment: CDR1 SGHTA and CDR2 FQGNSA. The CDR3 loop spans 14 amino acids. V shed 4 bases and J 6 bases; nucleotides not matched to a gene: 8. In DNA form, the CDR3 reads TGTGCCAGCAGCTCTGCGACAGGGGTTGCCGAGCAGTACTTC. Translated: CASSSATGVAEQYF.

This clonotype came up a few times. The chain has TRBV28 and TRBJ1-3; D is ambiguous. This CDR3 is built from 15 residues. The V and J ends lost 3 bases and 0 bases respectively, with 9 bases between them. Germline lookup yields CDR1 MDHEN and CDR2 SYDVKM. As DNA, the CDR3 is TGTGCCAGCAGTTTTAGAGGTAGCTCTGGAAACACCATATATTTT. Amino acids: CASSFRGSSGNTIYF.

There are a few counts of this clonotype. The chain uses TRBV4-3 and TRBJ1-2; 9 bases align to TRBD1. The CDR3 length is 14 residues. The V gene's germline CDR1 is LGHNA and CDR2 YSLEER. V lost 2 bases, J lost 3 bases, and 1 base stayed unmatched. CDR3 sequence: CASSQTGGHYGYTF. The CDR3 region has the DNA TGCGCCAGCAGCCAAACAGGGGGCCACTATGGCTACACCTTC.

The rearrangement links TRBV12-3 or TRBV12-4 to TRBJ2-5; 11 nucleotides match TRBD2. The CDR3 consists of 15 residues. V gave up 5 bases and J gave up 3 bases; unmatched junction bases: 5. CDR3 in amino acids: CASSPTTSGEETQYF. The CDR3 region has the DNA TGTGCCAGCAGTCCCACGACTAGCGGGGAAGAGACCCAGTACTTC.

The V gene is TRBV27, the J gene TRBJ1-1; TRBD1 aligns across 10 bases. Germline-derived CDR1 and CDR2 are MNHEY and SMNVEV (reference sequence). The CDR3 sequence is 13 residues long. The trim removed 3 bases at V and 10 bases at J, leaving 5 bases unmatched. The CDR3 coding sequence is TGTGCCAGCAGTTTCCCCGGGACAGGGGCAGCTTTCTTT. Its protein product is CASSFPGTGAAFF.

This clonotype was seen a few times. The chain couples TRBV28 to TRBJ2-1, with D perhaps matching TRBD1 (5 bases). Looked up from germline, CDR1 is MDHEN and CDR2 is SYDVKM. V was shortened by 6 bases and J by 1 base, with 16 bases between the two germline ends. The CDR3 extends over 16 amino acids. The CDR3 spells CASSPRWRTSYNEQFF. In nucleotides, the CDR3 is TGTGCCAGCAGCCCGCGGTGGCGGACATCCTACAATGAGCAGTTCTTC. The variable domain in full, completed from reference TRBV28 and TRBJ2-1, reads DVKVTQSSRYLVKRTGEKVFLECVQDMDHENMFWYRQDPGLGLRLIYFSYDVKMKEKGDIPEGYSVSREKKERFSLILESASTNQTSMYLCASSPRWRTSYNEQFFGPGTRLTVL.

This clonotype occurred many times. The chain combines TRBV7-2 with TRBJ2-3, with 12 nucleotides matching TRBD2. The J segment lost 1 base and the V segment lost 1 base, leaving 3 bases of the junction unmatched. Germline CDR1 SGHTA, CDR2 FQGNSA. The CDR3 covers 17 residues. CDR3 loop: CASSLVPSGGGTDTQYF. CDR3 sequence (DNA): TGTGCCAGCAGCTTAGTTCCTAGCGGGGGGGGCACAGATACGCAGTATTTT.